This T cell receptor beta chain is from a study of T cell changes during pregnancy in multiple sclerosis. Some clones are missing from TCRdb's copy, which holds only in-frame ones; the method was immunoSEQ multiplex PCR. The sample carries roughly 90,000 clones, approximately 90% recorded once. The CDR3 sequence is 13 residues long. Germline values: CDR1 SGHTA, CDR2 FQGTGA. Trimming cost V 5 bases and J 4 bases, with 9 bases left between them. Sequences were derived from peripheral blood, sampled in the first trimester of pregnancy. This chain uses TRBV7-3 with TRBJ1-3; D remains ambiguous. The clonotype originates from a female donor in good health, enrolled as a control in a pregnancy study. CDR3 sequence reads: CASSTGYGNTIYF. The CDR3 region has the DNA TGTGCCAGCAGCACGGGTTACGGAAACACCATATATTTT. The whole variable domain, remainder taken from reference TRBV7-3 and TRBJ1-3, is GAGVSQTPSNKVTEKGKYVELRCDPISGHTALYWYRQSLGQGPEFLIYFQGTGAADDSGLPNDRFFAVRPEGSVSTLKIQRTERGDSAVYLCASSTGYGNTIYFGEGSWLTVV.